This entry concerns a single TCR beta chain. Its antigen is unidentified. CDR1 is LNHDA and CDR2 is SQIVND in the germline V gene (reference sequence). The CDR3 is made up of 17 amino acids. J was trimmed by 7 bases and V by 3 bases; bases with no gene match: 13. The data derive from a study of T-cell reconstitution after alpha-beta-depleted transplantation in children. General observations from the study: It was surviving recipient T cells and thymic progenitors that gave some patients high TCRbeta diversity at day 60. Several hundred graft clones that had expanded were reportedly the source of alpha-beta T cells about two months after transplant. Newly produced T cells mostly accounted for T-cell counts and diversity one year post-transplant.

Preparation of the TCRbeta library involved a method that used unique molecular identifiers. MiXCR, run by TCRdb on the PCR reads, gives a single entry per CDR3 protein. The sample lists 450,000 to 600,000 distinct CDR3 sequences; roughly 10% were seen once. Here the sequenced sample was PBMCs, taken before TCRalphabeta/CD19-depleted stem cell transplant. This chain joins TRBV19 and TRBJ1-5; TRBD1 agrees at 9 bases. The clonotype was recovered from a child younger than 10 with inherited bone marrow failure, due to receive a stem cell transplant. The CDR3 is CASSMGTGYLLSQPQHF. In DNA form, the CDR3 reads TGTGCCAGTAGTATGGGGACAGGGTACCTTTTAAGCCAGCCCCAGCATTTT. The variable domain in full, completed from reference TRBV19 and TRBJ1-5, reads DGGITQSPKYLFRKEGQNVTLSCEQNLNHDAMYWYRQDPGQGLRLIYYSQIVNDFQKGDIAEGYSVSREKKESFPLTVTSAQKNPTAFYLCASSMGTGYLLSQPQHFGDGTRLSIL.